This T cell receptor (beta chain) was found in a study of T cell responses to AZD1222 COVID-19 vaccine. Study-level points and caveats: Donors in the cohort were predominantly white British and more often female, and clonal diversity was possibly underestimated. Targets within unmutated variant regions were reportedly found for nearly half of spike-specific TCRs. The breadth and depth of Spike-specific TCRs increased once two AZD1222 doses had been given.

V lost 0 bases and J 4 bases, leaving 15 bases between the germline ends. The CDR3 covers 16 residues. Germline V gives CDR1 KGHSH, CDR2 LQKENI. Second-dose schedules of about 4 or about 12 weeks were combined. The assay was immunoSEQ multiplex PCR, and TCRdb's table has in-frame clones only and misses some. The data contain tens of thousands of clones, approximately 90% of them singletons. Note on this clone: The antigen remains undetermined.

The source was peripheral blood, collected 28 days after the second AZD1222 dose. V and J are TRBV18 and TRBJ1-1; TRBD1 is a possible D gene (6 bases). The TCR sequence derives from an adult who received the AZD1222 COVID-19 vaccine. CDR3 in amino acids: CASSPPQGRAGTEAFF. The CDR3 coding sequence is TGTGCCAGCTCACCACCGCAGGGGAGGGCCGGCACTGAAGCTTTCTTT.